The 8 T cell receptor beta chains given below trace back to one sample, sequenced in a study of ipilimumab plus nivolumab after autologous stem cell transplantation. Repertoires were generated with immunoSEQ multiplex PCR, while TCRdb's copy carries only in-frame clones and drops some. The sample has about 40,000 clones, around 92% seen once. Here the sequenced sample was PBMCs, taken in a trial of ipilimumab plus nivolumab as post-transplant consolidation. The receptor set was obtained from a male donor with multiple myeloma.

The chain joins TRBV7-9 to TRBJ1-2; 7 nucleotides agree with TRBD1. The CDR3 runs to 14 residues. Trimming at V came to 5 bases and at J to 6 bases, leaving 9 bases not matched to a gene. Germline V gene sequence: CDR1 SEHNR, CDR2 FQNEAQ (reference sequence). This CDR3 is CASSGGQPGDGYTF. The CDR3 DNA follows: TGTGCCAGCAGCGGGGGACAGCCAGGAGATGGCTACACCTTC.

This rearrangement joins TRBV28 to TRBJ1-5; D gene unclear. Germline assignment: CDR1 MDHEN and CDR2 SYDVKM. Between the trimmed V and J ends, which lost 3 bases and 9 bases, there was a span of 12 bases. The CDR3 loop spans 13 amino acids. The CDR3 region has the DNA TGTGCCAGCAGTTTCGTGGATATCGGGCCCCAGCATTTT. Translation gives CASSFVDIGPQHF. Combining the CDR3 with reference TRBV28 and TRBJ1-5 gives the whole variable domain DVKVTQSSRYLVKRTGEKVFLECVQDMDHENMFWYRQDPGLGLRLIYFSYDVKMKEKGDIPEGYSVSREKKERFSLILESASTNQTSMYLCASSFVDIGPQHFGDGTRLSIL.

The rearrangement links TRBV27 to TRBJ2-7; D is unclear. The CDR3 contains 15 residues. The V gene's germline CDR1 is MNHEY and CDR2 SMNVEV (reference sequence). V was shortened by 5 bases and J by 0 bases, with 14 bases between the two germline ends. The CDR3 DNA reads TGTGCCAGCAGTCCTCGGGTTGATATCTCCTACGAGCAGTACTTC. It codes for CASSPRVDISYEQYF.

The rearrangement links TRBV6-6 to TRBJ1-5; a possible D gene is TRBD1 (6 bases). In germline, CDR1 is MNHNY, CDR2 SVGAGI (reference sequence). The CDR3 has 15 amino acids. V dropped 4 bases and J dropped 3 bases, with 13 bases sitting between them. CDR3 in amino acids: CASSLITGTNQPQHF. The CDR3 coding sequence is TGTGCCAGCAGTTTAATAACAGGGACCAATCAGCCCCAGCATTTT.

The rearrangement links TRBV6-1 to TRBJ1-5; D may be TRBD1 (6 bases). Per the germline V gene, CDR1 is MNHNS and CDR2 is SASEGT. With 4 bases removed from V and 5 bases from J, the gap between germline ends came to 9 bases. The CDR3 is made up of 13 amino acids. The CDR3 reads CASSGTGYQPQHF. CDR3 nucleotide sequence: TGTGCCAGCAGTGGAACAGGGTATCAGCCCCAGCATTTT.

V usage is TRBV29-1 and J usage is TRBJ2-5, with D perhaps given as TRBD1 or TRBD2 (6 bases each). The CDR3 is made up of 13 amino acids. In germline, CDR1 is SQVTM, CDR2 ANQGSEA. Trimming removed 8 bases at V and 2 bases at J, with 15 bases between. In DNA, the CDR3 is TGCAGCCTTCTAGGGGGGCCACAAGAGACCCAGTACTTC. Its translation: CSLLGGPQETQYF.

The chain combines TRBV15 with TRBJ1-2; perhaps TRBD1 as D (5 bases). This CDR3 contains 14 residues. V lost 0 bases to trimming and J lost 5 bases, with 10 bases between them. Germline values: CDR1 LNHNV, CDR2 YYDKDF (reference sequence). CDR3 DNA: TGTGCCACCAGCAGAGAGGGGGGGAGGTATGGCTACACCTTC. It yields the protein CATSREGGRYGYTF.

The chain links TRBV19 to TRBJ2-5; D is unresolved. The DNA end is a closer match to TRBJ2-7, so the J assignment may be wrong. Germline V gene lookup returns CDR1 LNHDA and CDR2 SQIVND (reference sequence). The CDR3 covers 13 residues. This chain's CDR3 is CASSNPSGYEQYF. The CDR3 DNA reads as TGTGCCAGTAGTAATCCTTCAGGCTACGAGCAGTACTTC.